This entry is about one T cell receptor (beta chain). No antigen is known for it. The CDR3 has 14 amino acids. The trim removed 4 bases at V and 6 bases at J, leaving 3 bases unmatched. The germline V gene has CDR1 SEHNR and CDR2 FQNEAQ (reference sequence). The sample comes from a study of cytotoxic CD8 clonotypes in ibrutinib-treated CLL. Generated by immunoSEQ multiplex PCR, the TCRdb table keeps only in-frame clones and is missing some. In the table there are 100,000 to 150,000 clones, 80% to 90% of which are singletons. Findings and limits, study-wide: Having risen at ibrutinib response, clonality had fallen back toward baseline by progression. Public clonotypes, found uncommonly, either contracted or stayed stable on treatment.

Sequenced material: PBMCs, taken after 24 months of ibrutinib treatment. V usage is TRBV7-9 and J usage is TRBJ2-1; 10 nucleotides line up with TRBD1. The TCR originated in a human donor with chronic lymphocytic leukemia. Here the CDR3 DNA reads TGTGCCAGCAGCTCCGGGACAGGGGTCAATGAGCAGTTCTTC. Its translation: CASSSGTGVNEQFF.